The 32 T cell receptor beta chains below come from one sample, sequenced in a study of blood T cell repertoires in COVID-19. Sequencing used immunoSEQ multiplex PCR; TCRdb keeps in-frame clones, though not all of them. Here the sample spans 80,000 to 100,000 clones, about 87% being singletons. Sequencing used peripheral blood. All receptors derive from a human donor with COVID-19, enrolled during active disease. The donor label of this sample is uncertain.

In nucleotides, the CDR3 is TGCAGCGTTGAACTACGGGGTGCGACAGGGAACACCGGGGAGCTGTTTTTT. This translates into CSVELRGATGNTGELFF. The chain recombines TRBV29-1 with TRBJ2-2, with D possibly matching TRBD1 (6 bases). Germline CDR1 and CDR2: SQVTM and ANQGSEA. Trimming stripped 2 bases from V and 1 base from J, with 17 bases between. The CDR3 sequence is 17 residues long.

The CDR3 spells CASSQNRNEKLFF. The CDR3, as DNA: TGTGCCAGCAGCCAAAACAGGAATGAAAAACTGTTTTTT. J is TRBJ1-4 and V is TRBV3-1 (or the pseudogene TRBV3-2); the D gene is possibly TRBD1 (5 bases). Trimming took 2 bases from V and 5 from J, leaving 6 bases between them. Germline CDR1 is LGHDT and CDR2 is YNNKEL (reference sequence). The CDR3 sequence is 13 residues long.

The chain recombines TRBV10-3 with TRBJ2-7; 8 bases map to TRBD1. The CDR3 totals 14 residues. V shed 6 bases and J 0 bases; nucleotides not matched to a gene: 4. Germline V lookup: CDR1 ENHRY, CDR2 SYGVKD. The DNA of the CDR3 is TGTGCCATCAGGCCGGGACAGGACTCCTACGAGCAGTACTTC. It specifies CAIRPGQDSYEQYF.

The rearrangement joins TRBV2 to TRBJ1-6; the D gene is possibly TRBD1 (5 bases). The CDR3 is 14 amino acids. The V gene's germline CDR1 is SNHLY and CDR2 FYNNEI. Trimming removed 7 bases from V and 7 bases from J, with 14 bases in between. The CDR3 DNA reads as TGTGCCAGCACACCAGACAGTTCAAATTCACCCCTCCACTTT. Translation: CASTPDSSNSPLHF.

The V call is TRBV20-1, the J call TRBJ2-7; TRBD2 matches 8 bases. The CDR3 length is 14 residues. The J segment lost 3 bases and the V segment lost 5 bases, leaving 9 bases of the junction unmatched. Germline V gene lookup returns CDR1 DFQATT and CDR2 SNEGSKA (reference sequence). The CDR3 DNA is TGCAGTGCTCGTGGGGCGGGAGGTGACTACGAGCAGTACTTC. Translating gives CSARGAGGDYEQYF.

The rearrangement links TRBV4-1 to TRBJ2-3; 7 nucleotides agree with TRBD2. CDR1 is MGHRA, CDR2 YSYEKL, per germline. The CDR3 contains 16 residues. After removal of 0 bases from V and 5 bases from J, the junction contained 8 bases not matched to a gene. The CDR3 region has the DNA TGCGCCAGCAGCCAAGATCGGCGGGAGTATGGAGATACGCAGTATTTT. This sequence encodes CASSQDRREYGDTQYF.

This clone was seen more than once but under ten times. The chain has TRBV7-9 and TRBJ1-2, with D uncertain. V was pared by 1 base and J by 6 bases, with 6 bases between. Germline V gene lookup returns CDR1 SEHNR and CDR2 FQNEAQ (reference sequence). The CDR3 is 12 residues long. CDR3 coding DNA: TGTGCCAGCAGCTTAGTAGCAAATGGCTACACCTTC. Its protein is CASSLVANGYTF.

The V and J genes are TRBV10-3 and TRBJ2-1; maybe TRBD2 (7 bases). In germline, CDR1 is ENHRY, CDR2 SYGVKD. The CDR3 covers 13 residues. V was clipped by 9 bases and J by 0 bases, with 9 bases between them. The CDR3 reads CAIGGGSYNEQFF. The CDR3 DNA is TGTGCCATAGGGGGGGGCTCCTACAATGAGCAGTTCTTC.

The chain couples TRBV20-1 to TRBJ2-5; D gene unclear. CDR1 is DFQATT and CDR2 is SNEGSKA in the germline V gene (reference sequence). The CDR3 sequence is 11 residues long. V lost 4 bases to trimming and J lost 5 bases, with 8 bases between them. CDR3 sequence reads: CSATRWETQYF. The CDR3 region has the DNA TGCAGTGCTACTAGGTGGGAGACCCAGTACTTC.

V gene TRBV29-1 combines with J gene TRBJ1-2; D call uncertain. Trimming stripped 6 bases from V and 9 bases from J, with 17 bases between. The CDR3 runs 12 residues. Germline V gives CDR1 SQVTM, CDR2 ANQGSEA. CDR3 sequence (DNA): TGCAGCGTCACCGAGGGCAGGATAAGCTACACCTTC. Protein: CSVTEGRISYTF.

The chain combines TRBV6-5 with TRBJ1-2, with a possible D match to TRBD1 (6 bases). Per the germline V gene, CDR1 is MNHEY and CDR2 is SVGAGI. V lost 7 bases, J lost 6 bases, and 12 bases lay in between. The CDR3 covers 12 residues. In nucleotides, the CDR3 is TGTGCCAGCACCCAACAGGGCGATGGCTACACCTTC. Translating it yields CASTQQGDGYTF.

This chain connects TRBV7-3 to TRBJ2-3; 7 bases line up with TRBD2. Trimming at V came to 5 bases and at J to 2 bases, leaving 4 bases not matched to a gene. Germline assignment: CDR1 SGHTA and CDR2 FQGTGA. This CDR3 is built from 14 residues. The CDR3 DNA reads as TGTGCCAGCAGCAAAAGCGGGGTCACAGATACGCAGTATTTT. Translating it yields CASSKSGVTDTQYF.

The chain joins TRBV6-5 to TRBJ2-1, with 13 bases fitting TRBD2. Germline V gene lookup returns CDR1 MNHEY and CDR2 SVGAGI. V trimming: 6 bases; J trimming: 8 bases; junction bases outside the gene matches: 7. This CDR3 comprises 15 residues. The CDR3 DNA reads TGTGCCAGCAGCCTACTAGCGGGGGGGCCACATGAGCAGTTCTTC. Protein sequence: CASSLLAGGPHEQFF.

This sequence joins TRBV19 and TRBJ2-6, with D unclear. Trimming cost V 0 bases and J 0 bases, with 6 bases left between them. The CDR3 spans 16 residues. Germline CDR1 LNHDA, CDR2 SQIVND (reference sequence). CDR3 nucleotides: TGTGCCAGTAGTATAGATCAACTCTCTGGGGCCAACGTCCTGACTTTC. As protein: CASSIDQLSGANVLTF.

This chain connects TRBV6-2 or TRBV6-3 to TRBJ1-2, with D unclear. This CDR3 has 12 amino acids. The germline gives CDR1 MNHEY, CDR2 SVGEGT. V was cut by 4 bases and J by 4 bases, with 7 bases left in between. The CDR3 sequence is CASSSTLYGYTF. The DNA for the CDR3 is TGTGCCAGCAGTTCTACCCTCTATGGCTACACCTTC.

The chain couples TRBV25-1 to TRBJ2-5, with 12 bases fitting TRBD2. Per the germline V gene, CDR1 is MGHDK and CDR2 is SYGVNS. With 7 bases clipped from V and 3 bases from J, the junction kept 3 bases outside the gene matches. The length of the CDR3 is 14 residues. The CDR3: CASTRTSGEETQYF. The CDR3 DNA reads as TGTGCCAGCACCCGGACTAGCGGGGAAGAGACCCAGTACTTC.

As to this clone: Other nucleotide sequences in the sample specify the same CDR3. The chain is built from TRBV9 and TRBJ2-3; TRBD2 matches at 8 bases. CDR1 and CDR2 (germline): SGDLS, YYNGEE. J gave up 1 base and V 0 bases, and 4 bases lay outside the gene matches. The CDR3 has 16 residues. CDR3: CASSVVAGGRTDTQYF. For the CDR3, the DNA is TGTGCCAGCAGCGTAGTTGCGGGGGGCCGCACAGATACGCAGTATTTT.

V and J are TRBV5-1 and TRBJ1-3; no reliable D call. The CDR3 totals 13 residues. The germline V and J ends were trimmed by 7 bases and 0 bases, with 8 bases remaining between them. Germline values: CDR1 SGHRS, CDR2 YFSETQ. CDR3 in amino acids: CASYDSSGNTIYF. The CDR3 nucleotides read TGCGCCAGCTACGATAGCTCTGGAAACACCATATATTTT.

The chain has TRBV19 and TRBJ1-3; no definite D call. The CDR3 spans 15 residues. V was shortened by 6 bases and J by 0 bases, with 12 bases between the two germline ends. CDR1 LNHDA and CDR2 SQIVND come from the germline V gene (reference sequence). This chain's CDR3 is CASSDRRSSGNTIYF. In nucleotides, the CDR3 is TGTGCCAGTAGCGACCGACGGAGCTCTGGAAACACCATATATTTT. Variable domain in full (rest from reference TRBV19 and TRBJ1-3): DGGITQSPKYLFRKEGQNVTLSCEQNLNHDAMYWYRQDPGQGLRLIYYSQIVNDFQKGDIAEGYSVSREKKESFPLTVTSAQKNPTAFYLCASSDRRSSGNTIYFGEGSWLTVV.

The chain combines TRBV7-3 with TRBJ2-7, with 8 nucleotides matching TRBD1. The V and J ends lost 5 bases and 7 bases, in that order; junction bases with no gene match: 10. The germline V gene has CDR1 SGHTA and CDR2 FQGTGA. The CDR3 extends over 14 amino acids. The CDR3 protein is CASSPSTGAREQYF. In DNA, the CDR3 is TGTGCCAGCAGCCCCTCGACAGGGGCGAGGGAGCAGTACTTC.

The genes are TRBV27 and TRBJ1-1, with TRBD1 identical over 8 bases. After removal of 4 bases from V and 3 bases from J, the junction contained 4 bases not matched to a gene. Germline CDR1 MNHEY, CDR2 SMNVEV (reference sequence). CDR3 size: 14 residues. Written as DNA, the CDR3 is TGTGCCAGCAGTTGGTTACAGGGGGACACTGAAGCTTTCTTT. It translates to CASSWLQGDTEAFF.

This clone was counted between two and nine times. The same CDR3 is also encoded by other DNA sequences in this sample. This sequence joins TRBV7-8 and TRBJ1-1, with TRBD1 as a possible D gene (6 bases). The germline V gene encodes CDR1 SGHVS and CDR2 FQNEAQ. The CDR3 length is 14 residues. V was pared by 1 base and J by 0 bases, with 6 bases between. CDR3 nucleotides: TGTGCCAGCAGCTTAGGGACAGTGAACACTGAAGCTTTCTTT. Encoded protein: CASSLGTVNTEAFF.

The V gene is TRBV2, the J gene TRBJ1-5; D is undetermined. Trimming removed 3 bases from V and 2 bases from J, with 8 bases in between. Per germline, CDR1 SNHLY and CDR2 FYNNEI. The CDR3 totals 14 residues. DNA of the CDR3: TGTGCCAGCAGTGAGAACAGTCGCAATCAGCCCCAGCATTTT. Translating it yields CASSENSRNQPQHF. Using reference TRBV2 and TRBJ1-5 for the parts outside the CDR3, the full variable domain is EPEVTQTPSHQVTQMGQEVILRCVPISNHLYFYWYRQILGQKVEFLVSFYNNEISEKSEIFDDQFSVERPDGSNFTLKIRSTKLEDSAMYFCASSENSRNQPQHFGDGTRLSIL.

The chain links TRBV7-8 to TRBJ2-3; the D gene is possibly TRBD2 (7 bases). The CDR3 totals 14 residues. The germline V gene has CDR1 SGHVS and CDR2 FQNEAQ. The ends were cut back, 7 bases at V and 4 bases at J, with 15 bases in the middle. This chain's CDR3 is CASNLGGLPDTQYF. The CDR3, as DNA: TGTGCCAGCAACTTGGGGGGGCTCCCAGATACGCAGTATTTT.

V usage is TRBV11-3 and J usage is TRBJ1-2; D uncertain. The CDR3 loop spans 12 amino acids. Between the trimmed V and J ends, which lost 1 base and 14 bases, there was a span of 14 bases. Per germline, CDR1 SGHNT and CDR2 YENEEA. CDR3 amino acids: CASSLGPAAGTF. In nucleotides, the CDR3 is TGTGCCAGCAGCTTAGGACCGGCGGCCGGGACCTTC.

CDR3 sequence: CAWSHSGNQPQHF. As DNA, the CDR3 is TGTGCCTGGAGTCATAGTGGCAATCAGCCCCAGCATTTT. The chain carries TRBV30 and TRBJ1-5, with no clear D. Trimming took 2 bases from V and 2 from J, leaving 7 bases between them. The CDR3 sequence is 13 residues long. Germline CDR1 reads GTSNPN; CDR2 reads SVGIG (reference sequence).

The chain's CDR3 is CASAGTGASEQYF. The CDR3 DNA follows: TGTGCCAGTGCCGGGACAGGGGCGTCCGAGCAGTACTTC. The V call is TRBV6-5, the J call TRBJ2-7; 10 bases line up with TRBD1. This CDR3 is built from 13 residues. Per the germline V gene, CDR1 is MNHEY and CDR2 is SVGAGI. V dropped 9 bases and J dropped 6; count of bases not matched to a gene: 8.

J is TRBJ2-7 and V is TRBV24-1, with 9 bases fitting TRBD2. The V segment lost 6 bases and the J segment 5 bases; nucleotides outside the gene matches: 10. Germline CDR1 and CDR2: KGHDR and SFDVKD. The CDR3 consists of 15 residues. The CDR3 protein is CATSSNLAGAHEQYF. The CDR3 region has the DNA TGTGCCACCAGTTCCAATTTAGCGGGAGCCCACGAGCAGTACTTC.

This clone was seen just once. The chain's CDR3 is CASSLTGGANEQFF. The CDR3 DNA reads as TGTGCCAGCTCCCTTACGGGGGGGGCCAATGAGCAGTTCTTC. This sequence joins TRBV9 and TRBJ2-1; 8 bases align to TRBD2. The CDR3 contains 14 residues. CDR1 is SGDLS and CDR2 is YYNGEE in the germline V gene. Trimming cost V 7 bases and J 6 bases; bases outside gene matches: 9.

The J gene is TRBJ2-5, the V gene TRBV24-1, with a tentative D call TRBD2 (6 bases). The CDR3 runs 17 residues. V was trimmed by 1 base and J by 5 bases, leaving 19 bases between them. Germline V gene data show CDR1 as KGHDR and CDR2 as SFDVKD. The chain's CDR3 is CATSDFSWGRRDETQYF. The CDR3 region has the DNA TGTGCCACCAGTGATTTCTCATGGGGCAGGAGGGACGAGACCCAGTACTTC.

Only a few counts were recorded for this clone. The chain is built from TRBV7-9 and TRBJ1-2, with no clear D. CDR3 length: 16 amino acids. The ends were cut back, 1 base at V and 4 bases at J, with 16 bases in the middle. Germline-derived CDR1 and CDR2 are SEHNR and FQNEAQ (reference sequence). CDR3 residues: CASSLVGRDSIYGYTF. CDR3 DNA sequence: TGTGCCAGCAGCTTAGTTGGCCGGGATTCCATCTATGGCTACACCTTC.

The chain has TRBV5-1 and TRBJ1-1; the D is unclear. CDR1 and CDR2 from the germline V gene are SGHRS and YFSETQ. Deletions cut 0 bases from V and 1 base from J, with 7 bases between. There are 14 residues in the CDR3. DNA for the CDR3: TGCGCCAGCAGCTTGGTTCAATCGAACACTGAAGCTTTCTTT. It is translated as CASSLVQSNTEAFF.